Shown below are 22 T cell receptor beta chains from a single sample sequenced in a study of shared clonotypes between healthy human individuals. TCRdb keeps only in-frame clones here, not all; method: immunoSEQ multiplex PCR. This sample has millions of clones, with approximately 90% found just once. The sequencing input was naive CD4+ T cells sorted from blood. Subset reported: CD45RA+ positively selected. The origin of the receptors is a man aged 18 to 30 in good health.

This clone has just one count. J is TRBJ2-1 and V is TRBV6-5, with 10 bases that match TRBD2. CDR1 and CDR2 (germline): MNHEY, SVGAGI. The CDR3 is made up of 15 amino acids. The V gene end was trimmed by 2 bases and the J gene end by 7 bases; junction bases not matched to a gene: 5. The CDR3 loop reads CASSYLLAGLNEQFF. In DNA form, the CDR3 reads TGTGCCAGCAGTTACCTACTAGCGGGATTGAATGAGCAGTTCTTC.

The chain has TRBV9 and TRBJ1-1; D gene uncertain. Trimming removed 4 bases from V and 5 bases from J, with 18 bases in between. CDR3 length: 15 amino acids. Germline V gene data show CDR1 as SGDLS and CDR2 as YYNGEE. This chain's CDR3 is CASSPGGGGRTEAFF. Here the CDR3 DNA reads TGTGCCAGCAGCCCAGGAGGTGGAGGGAGGACTGAAGCTTTCTTT.

This clone was detected a few times. The chain combines TRBV12-5 with TRBJ2-7; possible D gene TRBD2, 5 bases. The germline CDR1 and CDR2 sequences are LGHNT and FRNRAP. V was cut by 5 bases and J by 1 base, with 6 bases left in between. The CDR3 has 12 residues. The CDR3, as DNA: TGTGCTAGTGGTCCGGGATCCTACGAGCAGTACTTC. This gives the protein CASGPGSYEQYF.

On this clone itself: Different DNA sequences within this sample yield the same CDR3. The CDR3 bases are TGTGCCAGCAGTTCGCCCTCGGGGAGGGGAGCCTACGAGCAGTACTTC. This translates into CASSSPSGRGAYEQYF. The chain couples TRBV2 to TRBJ2-7; 7 nucleotides line up with TRBD2. The CDR3 covers 16 residues. Germline CDR1 is SNHLY and CDR2 is FYNNEI. Trimming at V came to 5 bases and at J to 2 bases, leaving 12 bases not matched to a gene.

This clone was picked up one time. V usage is TRBV9 and J usage is TRBJ2-3; 7 bases match TRBD2. The germline V gene has CDR1 SGDLS and CDR2 YYNGEE. Germline trimming cut 4 bases from V and 4 bases from J; bases unmatched to any gene: 15. The CDR3 is 17 residues long. In nucleotides, the CDR3 is TGTGCCAGCAGCCCCCTAGGGGCGGGGGAGCGATCAGATACGCAGTATTTT. This gives the protein CASSPLGAGERSDTQYF.

This chain joins TRBV5-4 and TRBJ2-6; weak D call: TRBD2 (6 bases). Trimming stripped 0 bases from V and 3 bases from J, with 10 bases between. Germline V CDR1 and CDR2: SGHNT, YYREEE (reference sequence). The CDR3 is made up of 16 amino acids. CDR3: CASSLDSGVGANVLTF. CDR3 nucleotides: TGTGCCAGCAGCTTGGATTCGGGAGTTGGGGCCAACGTCCTGACTTTC.

The rearrangement uses TRBV19 and TRBJ2-5; D might be TRBD2 (6 bases). CDR1 LNHDA and CDR2 SQIVND come from the germline V gene (reference sequence). Trimming left V 6 bases short and J 2 bases short, with 16 bases between. CDR3 size: 15 residues. CDR3 protein: CASSPQQAGQETQYF. CDR3 bases: TGTGCCAGTAGCCCCCAGCAGGCGGGGCAAGAGACCCAGTACTTC.

As regards this clone: Other DNA sequences in this sample translate to the same CDR3. V gene TRBV19 combines with J gene TRBJ2-7, with TRBD1 as a possible D gene (5 bases). The CDR3 is 13 residues long. The germline V gene has CDR1 LNHDA and CDR2 SQIVND (reference sequence). Trimming took off 1 base at V and 3 bases at J, with 7 bases between the two ends. The CDR3 loop reads CASSIGQGYEQYF. The CDR3, as DNA: TGTGCCAGTAGTATAGGTCAGGGCTACGAGCAGTACTTC.

The chain carries TRBV7-9 and TRBJ2-7; 9 nucleotides agree with TRBD2. After removal of 5 bases from V and 3 bases from J, the junction contained 5 bases not matched to a gene. The CDR3 is made up of 14 amino acids. The germline gives CDR1 SEHNR, CDR2 FQNEAQ (reference sequence). The CDR3 DNA is TGTGCCAGCAGCGTGGGACTAGCTTTCTACGAGCAGTACTTC. Its protein is CASSVGLAFYEQYF. The complete variable domain, with remaining parts taken from reference TRBV7-9 and TRBJ2-7, reads DTGVSQNPRHKITKRGQNVTFRCDPISEHNRLYWYRQTLGQGPEFLTYFQNEAQLEKSRLLSDRFSAERPKGSFSTLEIQRTEQGDSAMYLCASSVGLAFYEQYFGPGTRLTVT.

The chain combines TRBV19 with TRBJ2-7; TRBD1 matches 8 bases. The CDR3 spans 15 residues. Looked up from germline, CDR1 is LNHDA and CDR2 is SQIVND (reference sequence). Trimming removed 5 bases from V and 3 bases from J; junction bases left unmatched: 9. The DNA of the CDR3 is TGTGCCAGTAGTCTGAGGACAGGGTGGGACTACGAGCAGTACTTC. As protein: CASSLRTGWDYEQYF.

The chain is built from TRBV5-1 and TRBJ2-7; D unresolved. V was pared by 0 bases and J by 0 bases, with 13 bases between. CDR1 and CDR2 (germline): SGHRS, YFSETQ. The CDR3 sequence is 16 residues long. The CDR3 region is CASSLADIGPSYEQYF. The CDR3 nucleotides are TGCGCCAGCAGCTTGGCCGACATCGGGCCCTCCTACGAGCAGTACTTC. Based on the CDR3 plus reference TRBV5-1 and TRBJ2-7, the full variable domain is KAGVTQTPRYLIKTRGQQVTLSCSPISGHRSVSWYQQTPGQGLQFLFEYFSETQRNKGNFPGRFSGRQFSNSRSEMNVSTLELGDSALYLCASSLADIGPSYEQYFGPGTRLTVT.

V and J are TRBV5-4 and TRBJ1-6, with 7 bases matching TRBD1. The J segment lost 3 bases and the V segment lost 2 bases, leaving 5 bases of the junction unmatched. The CDR3 consists of 16 residues. The germline V gene has CDR1 SGHNT and CDR2 YYREEE (reference sequence). CDR3 residues: CASSLVTGSYNSPLHF. The CDR3 DNA reads TGTGCCAGCAGCTTAGTGACAGGGAGCTATAATTCACCCCTCCACTTT.

The gene calls are TRBV7-9 and TRBJ2-7; 9 bases align to TRBD1. This CDR3 spans 14 amino acids. Per the germline V gene, CDR1 is SEHNR and CDR2 is FQNEAQ (reference sequence). V trimming: 3 bases; J trimming: 3 bases; junction bases outside the gene matches: 3. CDR3 sequence reads: CASSFRQGGYEQYF. CDR3 sequence (DNA): TGTGCCAGCAGCTTTCGACAGGGGGGCTACGAGCAGTACTTC.

The chain combines TRBV7-2 with TRBJ1-1; D might be TRBD1 (5 bases). The CDR3 has 16 residues. The V gene lost 3 bases and the J gene lost 4 bases, with 18 bases spanning the gap. CDR1 and CDR2 (germline): SGHTA, FQGNSA. The DNA of the CDR3 is TGTGCCAGCAGCTTCCGGACCCAGGGAGGAGGCACTGAAGCTTTCTTT. Amino acid sequence: CASSFRTQGGGTEAFF.

This chain uses TRBV5-4 with TRBJ1-2, with D possibly TRBD1 on 5 matching bases. V was shortened by 4 bases and J by 1 base, with 14 bases between the two germline ends. CDR1 is SGHNT, CDR2 YYREEE, per germline (reference sequence). The CDR3 is made up of 15 amino acids. Written as DNA, the CDR3 is TGTGCCAGCAGCCCCGCCTCAGGGTTTAACTATGGCTACACCTTC. Amino acids: CASSPASGFNYGYTF.

The J gene is TRBJ1-2, the V gene TRBV28; a weak D match, TRBD1 (5 bases). CDR1 and CDR2 from the germline V gene are MDHEN and SYDVKM. The V end lost 6 bases, the J end lost 3 bases, and 14 bases lay between the germline ends. The CDR3 runs 14 residues. The CDR3 is CASREQARYYGYTF. CDR3 sequence (DNA): TGTGCCAGCAGGGAACAGGCCCGCTACTATGGCTACACCTTC.

As regards this clone: Other DNA sequences from this sample encode an identical CDR3 as well. This rearrangement joins TRBV19 to TRBJ2-3; 7 bases are a match to TRBD2. V was clipped by 3 bases and J by 5 bases; unmatched bases: 5. This CDR3 region has 14 residues. Germline lookup yields CDR1 LNHDA and CDR2 SQIVND (reference sequence). The CDR3 DNA is TGTGCCAGTAGTATTGAGGGGACTAAAGATACGCAGTATTTT. This encodes CASSIEGTKDTQYF.

This clone was observed a single time. The rearrangement links TRBV6-6 to TRBJ2-7; no clear D. V was trimmed by 7 bases and J by 6 bases, leaving 10 bases between them. The germline V gene encodes CDR1 MNHNY and CDR2 SVGAGI (reference sequence). The CDR3 length is 11 residues. The CDR3, as DNA: TGTGCCAGCACCCAAATGGGCGAGCAGTACTTC. Its protein is CASTQMGEQYF.

This clone appeared a few times. This chain joins TRBV5-5 and TRBJ1-1; D gene unclear. CDR1 SGHKS and CDR2 YYEKEE come from the germline V gene (reference sequence). This CDR3 spans 14 amino acids. Trimming left V 0 bases short and J 3 bases short, with 9 bases between. CDR3 bases: TGTGCCAGCAGCTTGGTGGACCGAGACACTGAAGCTTTCTTT. Translation gives CASSLVDRDTEAFF.

V gene TRBV5-1 combines with J gene TRBJ2-1; the D gene is possibly TRBD2 (5 bases). Looked up from germline, CDR1 is SGHRS and CDR2 is YFSETQ. The V end was cut by 2 bases, the J end by 7 bases, with 13 bases between. The CDR3 spans 14 residues. In DNA form, the CDR3 reads TGCGCCAGCAGCTTCGTCGCCTCGGGAAATGAGCAGTTCTTC. This sequence encodes CASSFVASGNEQFF.

The chain joins TRBV11-2 to TRBJ2-5, with 8 bases aligning to TRBD2. The J call may be incorrect, as the DNA end agrees better with TRBJ2-7. The CDR3 runs 15 residues. Germline assignment: CDR1 SGHAT and CDR2 FQNNGV. DNA of the CDR3: TGTGCCAGCAGCTTAGTCGGGAGGGCCCTCGACGAGCAGTACTTC. It yields the protein CASSLVGRALDEQYF.

The chain combines TRBV6-6 with TRBJ2-3; D gene uncertain. V gave up 5 bases and J gave up 4 bases, with 10 bases separating them. Germline V lookup: CDR1 MNHNY, CDR2 SVGAGI (reference sequence). The CDR3 has 13 residues. CDR3 sequence reads: CASSRLGSDTQYF. CDR3 coding DNA: TGTGCCAGCAGTCGACTGGGTTCAGATACGCAGTATTTT.